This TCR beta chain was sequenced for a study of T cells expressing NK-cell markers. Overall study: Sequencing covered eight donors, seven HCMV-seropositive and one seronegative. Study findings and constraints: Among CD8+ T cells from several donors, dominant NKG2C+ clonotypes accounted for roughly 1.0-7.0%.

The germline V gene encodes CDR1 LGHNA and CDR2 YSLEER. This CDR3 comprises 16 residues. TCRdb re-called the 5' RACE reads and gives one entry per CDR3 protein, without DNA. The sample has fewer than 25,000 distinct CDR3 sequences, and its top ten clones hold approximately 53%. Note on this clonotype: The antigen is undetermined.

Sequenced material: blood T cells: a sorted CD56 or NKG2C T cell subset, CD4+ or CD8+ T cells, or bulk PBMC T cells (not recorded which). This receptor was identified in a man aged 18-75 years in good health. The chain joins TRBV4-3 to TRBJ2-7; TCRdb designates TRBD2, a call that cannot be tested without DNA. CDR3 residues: CASSQGLAGGSYEQYF.